This is a list of T cell receptor beta chains from one sample in a study of T cells in Graves' hyperthyroidism and ophthalmopathy. MiXCR, applied by TCRdb to the multiplex PCR reads, yields one record per CDR3 protein. In the table there are more than 350,000 distinct CDR3 sequences, about 15% of which are singletons. The specimen sequenced was blood. The receptors stem from a woman younger than 45 with Graves' hyperthyroidism. CDR3s include the opening cysteine and the closing phenylalanine or tryptophan. D genes are given only for firm matches. The size field is filled for only some rows; it gives once, few, many or a size class.

>TRBJ2-1|few|TRBV12-3/TRBV12-4|NA
CASRLTIHEQFF
TGTGCCAGCAGATTGACTATCCATGAGCAGTTCTTC
>TRBJ2-7|once|TRBV27|NA
CASSLFTGNYEQYF
TGTGCCAGCAGTTTATTCACAGGAAACTACGAGCAGTACTTC
>TRBJ2-1|many|TRBV18|TRBD2
CASSPPGLARGGEQFF
TGTGCCAGCTCACCACCGGGACTAGCTCGGGGGGGAGAGCAGTTCTTC
>TRBJ2-7|many|TRBV18|NA
CASSQTSGTTYEQYF
TGTGCCAGCTCACAAACTTCCGGGACAACCTACGAGCAGTACTTC
>TRBJ2-7|many|TRBV11-2|TRBD1
CASSLVGTGVGISYEQYF
TGTGCCAGCAGCTTAGTGGGGACAGGGGTAGGGATATCCTACGAGCAGTACTTC
>TRBJ2-1|NA|TRBV6-1|TRBD2
CASTRAGGPVEQFF
TGTGCCAGCACCAGAGCGGGAGGGCCTGTTGAGCAGTTCTTC
>TRBJ2-7|many|TRBV6-2/TRBV6-3|TRBD1
CASSYSPGTVYEQYF
TGTGCCAGCAGTTACTCGCCCGGGACAGTCTACGAGCAGTACTTC
>TRBJ2-1|many|TRBV20-1|TRBD2
CSAQLGLGTNEQFF
TGCAGTGCTCAACTGGGACTAGGGACTAATGAGCAGTTCTTC
>TRBJ2-1|many|TRBV6-2/TRBV6-3|NA
CASSYPSYNEQFF
TGTGCCAGCAGTTATCCCTCCTACAATGAGCAGTTCTTC
>TRBJ2-1|NA|TRBV5-8|TRBD2
CASSSPDDPSGGYNEQFF
TGTGCCAGCAGCTCGCCGGACGATCCTAGCGGAGGGTACAATGAGCAGTTCTTC
>TRBJ1-1|many|TRBV30|NA
CAWSVLREDTEAFF
TGTGCCTGGAGTGTACTGAGGGAGGACACTGAAGCTTTCTTT
>TRBJ1-1|many|TRBV20-1|NA
CSMYLNTEAFF
TGCAGTATGTACCTGAACACTGAAGCTTTCTTT
>TRBJ2-3|many|TRBV2|NA
CASSEDSTDTQYF
TGTGCCAGCAGTGAGGATAGCACAGATACGCAGTATTTT
>TRBJ1-1|many|TRBV9|TRBD1
CASSPQQGARRVCPLNTEAFF
TGTGCCAGCAGCCCCCAACAGGGGGCGCGTCGGGTTTGCCCCTTGAACACTGAAGCTTTCTTT
>TRBJ2-7|few|TRBV3-1|NA
CASSQGLGGTPYYEQYF
TGTGCCAGCAGCCAAGGGTTAGGAGGGACACCTTATTACGAGCAGTACTTC
>TRBJ2-1|NA|TRBV15|TRBD2
CATSSYLGTSGSIYNEQFF
TGTGCCACCAGCAGTTACCTCGGGACTAGCGGGAGCATTTACAATGAGCAGTTCTTC
>TRBJ2-7|NA|TRBV9|TRBD1
CASSVEGRQGSYEQYF
TGTGCCAGCAGCGTAGAGGGGAGACAGGGCTCCTACGAGCAGTACTTC
>TRBJ2-3|few|TRBV29-1|NA
CSVTQGIVDTQYF
TGCAGCGTTACACAGGGTATTGTCGATACGCAGTATTTT
>TRBJ1-3|NA|TRBV30|NA
CAWSSGRSSGNTIYF
TGTGCCTGGAGCTCTGGCCGAAGCTCTGGAAACACCATATATTTT
>TRBJ2-7|few|TRBV11-2|NA
CASSFIGPSYEQYF
TGTGCCAGCAGCTTTATCGGGCCCTCCTACGAGCAGTACTTC
>TRBJ2-1|NA|TRBV20-1|NA
CSASPGTAINEQFF
TGCAGTGCTAGTCCCGGGACTGCGATCAATGAGCAGTTCTTC
>TRBJ2-1|many|TRBV29-1|TRBD2
CSVDAGREVNEQFF
TGCAGCGTTGACGCGGGGCGGGAGGTGAATGAGCAGTTCTTC
>TRBJ2-2|few|TRBV19|TRBD1
CASSIRTGSAFANTGELFF
TGTGCCAGTAGTATTCGGACAGGGTCTGCCTTCGCGAACACCGGGGAGCTGTTTTTT
>TRBJ1-2|many|TRBV28|TRBD1
CASSLKQGNYGYTF
TGTGCCAGCAGCCTTAAACAGGGGAACTATGGCTACACCTTC
>TRBJ1-2|many|TRBV28|NA
CASSFLGIGYTF
TGTGCCAGCAGTTTTCTTGGGATAGGCTACACCTTC
>TRBJ2-1|few|TRBV7-2|NA
CASSYADGYNEQFF
TGTGCCAGCAGTTATGCAGATGGGTACAATGAGCAGTTCTTC
>TRBJ1-6|many|TRBV7-2|NA
CASSLMTEGGSPLHF
TGTGCCAGCAGCTTAATGACCGAAGGGGGGTCACCCCTCCACTTT
>TRBJ1-1|few|TRBV5-4|TRBD1
CASRKTGDSMNTEAFF
TGTGCCAGCAGGAAGACAGGGGATAGCATGAACACTGAAGCTTTCTTT
>TRBJ1-5|few|TRBV3-1|TRBD1
CASSLRQGPQHF
TGTGCCAGCAGCCTCAGACAGGGACCCCAGCATTTT
>TRBJ1-1|NA|TRBV29-1|NA
CSVAGAGGTEAFF
TGCAGCGTTGCCGGGGCGGGAGGCACTGAAGCTTTCTTT
>TRBJ1-1|NA|TRBV28|TRBD1
CASTRGTGTEAFF
TGTGCCAGCACCAGAGGGACAGGGACTGAAGCTTTCTTT
>TRBJ2-3|many|TRBV7-8|TRBD1
CASSSRTGAGDTQYF
TGTGCCAGCAGCTCTAGGACAGGGGCTGGAGATACGCAGTATTTT
>TRBJ2-2|few|TRBV12-3/TRBV12-4|NA
CASSLSGGAGELFF
TGTGCCAGCAGTTTATCTGGGGGCGCCGGGGAGCTGTTTTTT
>TRBJ2-7|few|TRBV30|TRBD2
CAWRAFGAGWYEQYF
TGTGCCTGGAGAGCGTTCGGAGCGGGGTGGTACGAGCAGTACTTC
>TRBJ1-2|NA|TRBV19|TRBD1
CASSRGTGAMNGYTF
TGTGCCAGTAGTCGCGGGACAGGGGCTATGAATGGCTACACCTTC
>TRBJ2-7|NA|TRBV20-1|TRBD2
CSASRLAQKPYEQYF
TGCAGTGCTAGCAGACTAGCGCAAAAACCCTACGAGCAGTACTTC
>TRBJ1-4|NA|TRBV20-1|NA
CSPGQFSGYNEKLFF
TGCAGTCCCGGACAGTTTTCCGGCTATAATGAAAAACTGTTTTTT
>TRBJ2-5|many|TRBV3-1|NA
CASNRGGRLETQYF
TGTGCCAGCAACCGTGGCGGAAGGTTGGAGACCCAGTACTTC
>TRBJ2-3|many|TRBV29-1|NA
CSVEDPTGMGTTDTQYF
TGCAGCGTTGAAGACCCGACAGGTATGGGGACCACAGATACGCAGTATTTT